This is a list of T cell receptor beta chains from one sample in a study of cytomegalovirus exposure and HLA in healthy donors. Profiled with immunoSEQ multiplex PCR; TCRdb holds only in-frame clones, not every one. The sample lists about 140,000 clones; roughly 75% were seen once. The sample taken for sequencing was PBMCs. Receptors were obtained from a man between 18 and 35 years old in good health and CMV-seropositive. Each CDR3 is given with its conserved first and last residue. Fields, in order: V gene, D gene, clone size, J gene, CDR3 protein, CDR3 DNA. The D gene is left open where the match is weak. Size is omitted from some rows. Given values are once, few, many or a class for expanded clones.

v_call: TRBV28; d_call: .; clone_size: once; j_call: TRBJ2-3; cdr3_aa: CASSLSGLITQYF; cdr3_nt: TGTGCCAGCAGTTTAAGCGGACTTATAACGCAGTATTTT
v_call: TRBV18; d_call: TRBD1; clone_size: .; j_call: TRBJ2-7; cdr3_aa: CASSRDRVAEQYF; cdr3_nt: TGTGCCAGCTCACGGGACAGGGTAGCCGAGCAGTACTTC
v_call: TRBV27; d_call: TRBD2; clone_size: .; j_call: TRBJ2-5; cdr3_aa: CASRTSAQETQYF; cdr3_nt: TGTGCCAGCAGGACTAGCGCTCAAGAGACCCAGTACTTC
v_call: TRBV5-6; d_call: TRBD1; clone_size: .; j_call: TRBJ2-7; cdr3_aa: CASSLTGTGCEQYF; cdr3_nt: TGTGCCAGCAGCCTCACCGGGACAGGGTGTGAGCAGTACTTC
v_call: TRBV10-2; d_call: TRBD2; clone_size: .; j_call: TRBJ2-3; cdr3_aa: CASLLAGEPDTQYF; cdr3_nt: TGCGCCAGCCTACTAGCGGGAGAACCCGATACGCAGTATTTT
v_call: TRBV14; d_call: TRBD1; clone_size: .; j_call: TRBJ2-2; cdr3_aa: CASSRYRGKAGELFF; cdr3_nt: TGTGCCAGCAGCAGATACAGGGGAAAGGCCGGGGAGCTGTTTTTT
v_call: TRBV19; d_call: .; clone_size: .; j_call: TRBJ2-7; cdr3_aa: CASSEAYEQYF; cdr3_nt: TGTGCCAGTTCAGAGGCCTACGAGCAGTACTTC
v_call: TRBV5-1; d_call: .; clone_size: .; j_call: TRBJ1-1; cdr3_aa: CASSLRGTEAFF; cdr3_nt: TGCGCCAGCAGCTTGAGGGGGACTGAAGCTTTCTTT
v_call: TRBV9; d_call: .; clone_size: .; j_call: TRBJ2-3; cdr3_aa: CASSVAQHRVTTDTQYF; cdr3_nt: TGTGCCAGCAGCGTAGCTCAGCACAGGGTAACGACAGATACGCAGTATTTT
v_call: TRBV28; d_call: TRBD1; clone_size: .; j_call: TRBJ1-1; cdr3_aa: CASSLGQLNTEAFF; cdr3_nt: TGTGCCAGCAGTTTGGGACAGTTGAACACTGAAGCTTTCTTT
v_call: TRBV15; d_call: .; clone_size: .; j_call: TRBJ2-3; cdr3_aa: CATSSRGDTQYF; cdr3_nt: TGTGCCACCAGCAGTAGGGGAGATACGCAGTATTTT
v_call: TRBV7-2; d_call: TRBD2; clone_size: .; j_call: TRBJ2-5; cdr3_aa: CASSFRGGREETQYF; cdr3_nt: TGTGCCAGCAGCTTCCGAGGCGGGAGAGAAGAGACCCAGTACTTC
v_call: TRBV14; d_call: TRBD2; clone_size: .; j_call: TRBJ2-5; cdr3_aa: CASSRIGTRGETQYF; cdr3_nt: TGTGCCAGCAGCCGCATTGGGACTAGAGGGGAGACCCAGTACTTC
v_call: TRBV18; d_call: .; clone_size: .; j_call: TRBJ1-1; cdr3_aa: CASTSQGLNTEAFF; cdr3_nt: TGTGCCAGCACATCCCAGGGTCTGAACACTGAAGCTTTCTTT
v_call: TRBV19; d_call: .; clone_size: .; j_call: TRBJ2-1; cdr3_aa: CASSTLSFEQFF; cdr3_nt: TGTGCCAGTAGTACCCTTTCGTTTGAGCAGTTCTTC
v_call: TRBV28; d_call: TRBD1; clone_size: .; j_call: TRBJ1-5; cdr3_aa: CASSRKTGISQPQHF; cdr3_nt: TGTGCCAGCAGTCGAAAGACAGGGATTTCGCAGCCCCAGCATTTT
v_call: TRBV2; d_call: .; clone_size: .; j_call: TRBJ2-4; cdr3_aa: CASSASTVKNIQYF; cdr3_nt: TGTGCCAGCAGTGCTAGCACGGTCAAAAACATTCAGTACTTC
v_call: TRBV11-3; d_call: TRBD1; clone_size: .; j_call: TRBJ2-7; cdr3_aa: CASSSGTGEEPYEQYF; cdr3_nt: TGTGCCAGCAGCTCCGGGACAGGGGAGGAACCCTACGAGCAGTACTTC
v_call: TRBV30; d_call: .; clone_size: .; j_call: TRBJ1-6; cdr3_aa: CAWAEPYNSPLHF; cdr3_nt: TGTGCCTGGGCAGAACCTTATAATTCACCCCTCCACTTT
v_call: TRBV27; d_call: .; clone_size: once; j_call: TRBJ2-1; cdr3_aa: CASSSYRAGEQFF; cdr3_nt: TGTGCCAGCAGTTCGTACAGGGCTGGTGAGCAGTTCTTC
v_call: TRBV19; d_call: TRBD1; clone_size: .; j_call: TRBJ1-4; cdr3_aa: CASSSGTVNEKLFF; cdr3_nt: TGTGCCAGTTCTTCCGGGACAGTTAATGAAAAACTGTTTTTT
v_call: TRBV27; d_call: TRBD1; clone_size: .; j_call: TRBJ2-1; cdr3_aa: CASRTGVEEQFF; cdr3_nt: TGTGCCTCACGGACAGGGGTGGAGGAGCAGTTCTTC
v_call: TRBV7-8; d_call: TRBD2; clone_size: .; j_call: TRBJ2-6; cdr3_aa: CASSLTGLAGTGANVLTF; cdr3_nt: TGTGCCAGCAGCTTAACCGGACTAGCGGGAACCGGGGCCAACGTCCTGACTTTC